This T cell receptor beta chain was recovered during a study of shared clonotypes between healthy human individuals. Findings of the study overall: Limited genetic and exposure-history diversity came from having few donors.

From germline, CDR1 is MGHDK and CDR2 SYGVNS. The CDR3 length is 16 residues. The germline V and J ends were trimmed by 3 bases and 9 bases, with 21 bases remaining between them. This clone has just one count. Antigen: not known. TCRdb keeps only in-frame clones here, not all; method: immunoSEQ multiplex PCR. The table records some 2,400,000 clones, about 94% of them present only once. This receptor was taken from a man aged 18 to 30 in good health. The sequencing sample was made of naive CD4+ T cells sorted from blood. The subset denotes: CD45RA+ positively selected. This chain uses TRBV25-1 with TRBJ2-1; the D gene is possibly TRBD1 (6 bases). CDR3 coding DNA: TGTGCCAGCAGTGATCCGAACACAGGGAATGGCGGTGAGCAGTTCTTC. It is translated as CASSDPNTGNGGEQFF.